This TCR beta chain was recorded in a study of regulatory T cells in long-lasting Graves disease (dated by TCRdb to about 2021). For the study in its entirety: To count as having persistent Graves' disease, a patient had to have received antithyroid drug treatment for over 5 years with TSH receptor autoantibodies remaining persistently positive. TCR sequencing covered some 13 persistent and around 20 newly diagnosed Graves' disease patients, around 35 samples in total. The study was registered as a clinical trial and conducted in China. Persistent Graves' disease patients in the clinical cohort had taken antithyroid drugs for about 10.3 years on average. Patients with persistent Graves' disease were compared with patients with newly diagnosed Graves' disease using TCR sequencing and RNA sequencing of peripheral blood.

Trimming removed 6 bases from V and 4 bases from J; the gene matches leave 11 bases unexplained. There are 15 amino acids in the CDR3, from cysteine to phenylalanine inclusive. The kept DNA is CDR3 alone, 45 bases in frame from the first base. CDR1 and CDR2 are read off the germline V gene as MNHEY and SVGEGT. Study-wide conclusions, independent of this receptor: The authors acknowledged the small sample size as a limitation that may reduce accuracy. Only the TCR beta chain was sequenced and analyzed. The study examined only peripheral blood because the primary lesion, thyroid tissue, could not be accessed. TRBV28, TRBJ1-2 and TRBJ2-5 were preferentially used in persistent disease, while TRBV20-1 and TRBJ2-1 were favored in newly diagnosed disease. Persistent Graves' disease patients showed lower TCR Shannon entropy and fewer highly expanded clones than newly diagnosed patients, suggesting clonal expansion. Persistent patients shared more public clonotypes among themselves (2,741) than newly diagnosed patients did (nearly 1,000).

Library preparation employed multiplex PCR. The instrument given in TCRdb is Illumina HiSeq 4000. iRepertoire HTBI primers and Arm-PCR amplification of CDR3 regions were used to construct TCR beta libraries. PCR products were gel purified before sequencing. As for the authors' bioinformatics: Across samples, about 63 TRBV and 14 TRBJ segments were identified and used for gene usage analysis of CDR3 amino acid clonotypes. COPE and FqMerger were used to merge the filtered high-quality paired reads into contigs. Contigs were aligned with BLAST to IMGT TRBV, TRBD and TRBJ reference genes, and CDR3 was defined per IMGT. Clonotypes above 0.1% frequency were classified as highly expanded clones. Shannon entropy served as the measure of repertoire diversity, while the Gini coefficient captured V-J evenness. Clonotypes shared by more than one individual were considered public. Using fastp at Q25 and MiXCR, TCRdb reprocessed the public reads and kept productive beta chains. Rows with a matching CDR3 protein are joined into one entry that keeps the most common DNA and genes. The V and J calls and clone size are TCRdb's, not the authors'. For this sample there are hundreds of thousands of distinct CDR3 sequences; 30% appear just once. The top ten hold about two fifths of the sample.

For this clonotype: Its antigen is currently not known. Per-nucleotide qualities are absent, and no much larger clonotype sits a single base away.

In the paper's terms, the time point label means: persistent/refractory GD, antithyroid drugs over 5 years with positive TRAb. For both TCR sequencing and RNA sequencing, RNA was extracted from PBMCs in TRIzol. The diagnosis of Graves' disease followed American Thyroid Association guidelines. The patients came from an endocrinology department in Xi'an, China. Each patient gave about 10 milliliters of peripheral blood, collected in an EDTA anticoagulant tube. Ficoll Paque Plus density gradient separation was used to isolate PBMCs, and no further T cell sorting was performed. RNA quality was checked with an Agilent 2100 Bioanalyzer and agarose gel, and concentration with a NanoDrop 2000.

This receptor was taken from a female donor with Graves disease. The specimen was peripheral blood mononuclear cells (PBMCs), collected when the disease was refractory, from a patient treated with antithyroid drugs. The chain is assembled from TRBV6-2 or TRBV6-3 and TRBJ2-7, with 8 central nucleotides matching TRBD2. Here is the DNA: TGTGCCAGCAGCCGAAGAGCGGGAGCGCCATACGAGCAGTACTTC. This sequence encodes CASSRRAGAPYEQYF.